This section outlines one T cell receptor (beta chain) sequence together with its context. This clonotype came up many times. It lacks a known antigen. Base quality data are lacking; no much larger clone is found one base away. The record originates from a study of T cells in Graves' hyperthyroidism and ophthalmopathy (dated by TCRdb to the late 2010s). Describing the broader study: Peripheral blood samples were taken at initial diagnosis, before any treatment was given. TCR V-J signatures able to tell the groups apart were searched for in a discovery cohort of 90 to 100 patients, of whom around 42 had Graves' ophthalmopathy and about 60 had stable Graves' hyperthyroidism. Prospective prediction of ophthalmopathy was tested in an independent validation cohort of fewer than 20 hyperthyroidism patients and some 17 patients who later progressed to ophthalmopathy. The approximately 100 discovery patients were randomly split 7:3 into training and test sets. In about six Graves' hyperthyroidism patients, the study also compared T-cell repertoires from thyroid tissue with T-cell repertoires from blood. Following sampling, methimazole starting at 30 mg daily was given to hyperthyroidism patients, and high-dose intravenous methylprednisolone was given to ophthalmopathy patients. TCR Vbeta CDR3 sequencing of 120 to 150 peripheral blood samples (approximately 44 ophthalmopathy, 75 to 80 hyperthyroidism and approximately 17 progressor patients) is reported in the paper. Here is what the overall study found, with its caveats: In cross-validation, a model built on a 13 V-J signature told ophthalmopathy apart from stable hyperthyroidism with over 85% sensitivity and around 83% specificity, and in testing the same model reached 80%/75%. Sample size was not statistically predetermined, and investigators were not blinded to group allocation. Blood samples also contained most of the expanded thyroid clonotypes (frequency above 0.001), which suggests that blood repertoires may reflect thyroid immune responses. During validation, the model predicted progression to ophthalmopathy a median of about 6.3 months ahead of onset, with more than 60% sensitivity and roughly 75% specificity.

TCR beta CDR3 regions were amplified from RNA transcripts. The TCR CDR3 was subjected to a first round of RT-PCR using the HTBI primer set and the Qiagen OneStep RT-PCR kit. Libraries were constructed in a second round of multiplex PCR, after which size selection and purification were performed. Libraries were sequenced paired-end with 100 bp reads on an Illumina HiSeq2000. The source study handled its data this way. SOAPnuke was used to process the raw data, throwing out any read that contained adapters or uncalled bases, had a mean Phred below 15, or lacked an exact constant-primer or identifier match. High-quality paired reads were merged using COPE v1.2.5, and each unique nucleotide sequence was defined as a clonotype. MiTCR v1.1 was used to align the clonotypes against IMGT TRBV, TRBD and TRBJ reference segments. Analysis was restricted to V-J combinations with a frequency above 0.0001, which covered roughly 99% of repertoires. The TCS score was defined as F50 (clonal expansion) divided by E x V (chaos), with BLOSUM62-based TCRdist calculated between CDR3 peptides within each V-J. Welch's t-statistics and random forest reduced fewer than 550 V-J features to roughly 13, which were used in a naive Bayes classifier (R e1071). The public reads were reanalyzed by TCRdb: fastp trimming at Q25, MiXCR alignment, in-frame beta chains only. Identical CDR3 protein sequences are pooled into one entry, listed with their most common genes and DNA. It is TCRdb's table, rather than the study itself, that gives the V and J calls and clone size. The sample data list approximately 570,000 distinct CDR3 sequences, and roughly 21% of these were observed just once. The ten largest account for 47% of the sample.

V is reduced by 9 bases and J by 2 bases, leaving a spacing of 21 bases between them. Inclusive of the bounding cysteine and phenylalanine, the CDR3 is 16 residues long. The only DNA kept is the CDR3, 48 bases in frame from the first base. Moderately to severely active disease, a Clinical Activity Score of at least 3, a NOSPECS grade of at least 4, and a duration under 3 months were present in ophthalmopathy patients. Any patient with an uncontrolled infection, another autoimmune disease, pregnancy or lactation was excluded. Diagnoses were established on the basis of clinical symptoms, serum thyroxine and TRAb, thyroid ultrasound, and orbital computed tomography. Ficoll-Paque density gradient centrifugation was used to isolate PBMCs from about 9.4 ml of fresh peripheral blood. Total RNA was extracted using Trizol reagent, and RNA quality was assessed on an Agilent 2100 Bioanalyzer.

Recombination connected TRBV12-3 or TRBV12-4 to TRBJ2-3; the D segment cannot be called with confidence. This TCR derives from a middle-aged man with Graves' ophthalmopathy. The specimen sequenced was blood. The CDR3 is CARIVDPDLTTDTQYF. The DNA sequence is TGTGCCAGGATCGTAGACCCGGACCTCACCACAGATACGCAGTATTTT.